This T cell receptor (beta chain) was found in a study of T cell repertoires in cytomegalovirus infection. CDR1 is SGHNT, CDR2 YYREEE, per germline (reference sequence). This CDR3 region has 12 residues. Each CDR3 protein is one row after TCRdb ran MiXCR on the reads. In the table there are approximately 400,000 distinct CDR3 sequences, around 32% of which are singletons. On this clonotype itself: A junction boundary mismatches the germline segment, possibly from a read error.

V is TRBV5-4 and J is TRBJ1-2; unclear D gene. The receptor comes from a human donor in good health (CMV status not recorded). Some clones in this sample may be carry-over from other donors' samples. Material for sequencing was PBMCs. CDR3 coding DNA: TGTGCCAGCAGCTTGACAGACTATGGCTACAACTTC. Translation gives CASSLTDYGYNF.